The 3 T cell receptor beta chains given below trace back to one sample, sequenced in a study of molecular identifiers for immune sequencing clone quantification. Each CDR3 protein is one row after TCRdb ran MiXCR on the PCR reads. The top ten hold under 0.85% of the sample, which has more than 450,000 distinct CDR3 sequences, about 22% seen once. The sample was naive CD8+ T cells from blood, with Jurkat cell RNA spiked in. Specified subset: FACS-sorted CD8+CD4-CCR7+CD45RA+ naive T cells. The receptors originated from a human donor in good health. Some libraries in this study had Jurkat cell RNA spiked in.

This clonotype has more than one count but fewer than ten. The chain is built from TRBV9 and TRBJ2-2; 9 bases line up with TRBD2. The CDR3 extends over 17 amino acids. After removal of 0 bases from V and 4 bases from J, the junction contained 7 bases not matched to a gene. Per germline, CDR1 SGDLS and CDR2 YYNGEE. The CDR3 DNA is TGTGCCAGCAGCGTAGGGGTTAGCGGGAGTACCACCGGGGAGCTGTTTTTT. Amino acid sequence: CASSVGVSGSTTGELFF.

This clonotype was recorded at least ten times. This sequence joins TRBV4-1 and TRBJ1-1; D not resolved. This CDR3 comprises 14 residues. With 3 bases removed from V and 6 bases from J, the gap between germline ends came to 14 bases. The V gene's germline CDR1 is MGHRA and CDR2 YSYEKL. Here the CDR3 reads CASSHGAAGSEAFF. In nucleotides, the CDR3 is TGCGCCAGCAGCCACGGCGCCGCGGGCTCTGAAGCTTTCTTT.

In this sample, this clonotype turned up many times. V usage is TRBV6-5 and J usage is TRBJ2-7; D is perhaps TRBD1 (6 bases). Trimming took 2 bases from V and 4 from J, leaving 12 bases between them. The CDR3 covers 14 residues. Per germline, CDR1 MNHEY and CDR2 SVGAGI. CDR3 region: CASSYAGEFYEQYF. The CDR3 region has the DNA TGTGCCAGCAGTTACGCAGGGGAATTTTACGAGCAGTACTTC.